This passage covers 18 T cell receptor beta chains from one sample sequenced in a study of cytomegalovirus exposure and HLA in healthy donors (dated by TCRdb to 2017 to 2019). The library came from the immunoSEQ multiplex PCR assay. For the multiplex PCR, a mixture combining 60 forward primers for TCR Vbeta segments and 13 reverse primers for TCR Jbeta segments was used. In TCRdb, the immuneACCESS table is reduced to in-frame sequences with V and J assigned. These tables do not hold every clone; where another copy was compared, an unresolved V gene accounts for under half, and the others remain unexplained. In all, the sample holds under 95,000 clones, and 80% of those were seen once. The ten largest clones represent around 0.96% of the sample. Specimen: PBMCs. These receptor sequences come from a male donor in good health and CMV-seronegative.

This clone occurred once. As DNA, the CDR3 is TGTGCCAGCAGTTACTCCGGACAGAACAATCAGCCCCAGCATTTT. It yields the protein CASSYSGQNNQPQHF. The chain links TRBV6-6 to TRBJ1-5; perhaps TRBD1 as D (6 bases). This CDR3 region has 15 residues. Germline CDR1 and CDR2: MNHNY and SVGAGI (reference sequence). Between the trimmed V and J ends, which lost 0 bases and 3 bases, there was a span of 9 bases.

The chain uses TRBV4-1 and TRBJ1-1, with D perhaps matching TRBD1 (5 bases). The ends were cut back, 3 bases at V and 6 bases at J, with 17 bases in the middle. The germline V gene has CDR1 MGHRA and CDR2 YSYEKL. CDR3 length equals 15 residues. CDR3 nucleotides: TGCGCCAGCAGCCACTGGGGAGGGGCGACTTCTGAAGCTTTCTTT. Translation: CASSHWGGATSEAFF.

The chain is built from TRBV28 and TRBJ2-5; no firm D call. In germline, CDR1 is MDHEN, CDR2 SYDVKM. The CDR3 runs to 14 residues. Trimming stripped 6 bases from V and 3 bases from J, with 14 bases between. For the CDR3, the DNA is TGTGCCAGCAGCCTCCCCTCTAGAAAAGAGACCCAGTACTTC. Its translation: CASSLPSRKETQYF. The full variable domain, in which reference TRBV28 and TRBJ2-5 provide the parts outside the CDR3, is DVKVTQSSRYLVKRTGEKVFLECVQDMDHENMFWYRQDPGLGLRLIYFSYDVKMKEKGDIPEGYSVSREKKERFSLILESASTNQTSMYLCASSLPSRKETQYFGPGTRLLVL.

As regards this clone: One end of the junction fails to match germline, which may point to a read error. The V and J genes are TRBV7-7 and TRBJ2-5, with 13 bases fitting TRBD2. The germline V gene encodes CDR1 SSHAT and CDR2 FNYEAQ (reference sequence). This CDR3 is built from 15 residues. The CDR3 spells CASSPGLAGLETQYF. CDR3 DNA: TGTGCTAGCAGCCCGGGACTAGCGGGATTAGAGACCCAGTACTTC.

J is TRBJ2-3 and V is TRBV14; TRBD2 aligns across 9 bases. V was pared by 4 bases and J by 2 bases, with 16 bases of the junction left unmatched. The length of the CDR3 is 19 residues. CDR1 is SGHDN, CDR2 FVKESK, per germline. The CDR3 region is CASSPIFNLAGVSTDTQYF. The CDR3 nucleotides read TGTGCCAGCAGCCCCATTTTTAATTTAGCGGGAGTTTCCACAGATACGCAGTATTTT. Full variable domain (outside the CDR3, taken from reference TRBV14 and TRBJ2-3): EAGVTQFPSHSVIEKGQTVTLRCDPISGHDNLYWYRRVMGKEIKFLLHFVKESKQDESGMPNNRFLAERTGGTYSTLKVQPAELEDSGVYFCASSPIFNLAGVSTDTQYFGPGTRLTVL.

In this sample, this clone turned up a few times. The chain employs TRBV12-5 and TRBJ2-2, with TRBD1 identical over 7 bases. The CDR3 runs 16 residues. The junction had 5 bases not matched to a gene; V was cut back by 4 bases and J by 0 bases. Per the germline V gene, CDR1 is LGHNT and CDR2 is FRNRAP. The CDR3 DNA follows: TGTGCTAGTGGTTCACGACAGGGCACGAACACCGGGGAGCTGTTTTTT. This gives the protein CASGSRQGTNTGELFF.

This clone occurred a few times. The chain uses TRBV7-3 and TRBJ2-3, with 8 bases fitting TRBD1. The CDR3 loop spans 17 amino acids. With V trimmed by 4 bases and J by 0 bases, 9 bases remained unmatched. Per germline, CDR1 SGHTA and CDR2 FQGTGA. CDR3 bases: TGTGCCAGCAGCTCAACAGGGACAGGCGACAGCACAGATACGCAGTATTTT. Its translation: CASSSTGTGDSTDTQYF.

V gene TRBV5-5 combines with J gene TRBJ2-7; weak D call: TRBD2 (5 bases). With 0 bases removed from V and 0 bases from J, the gap between germline ends came to 10 bases. The CDR3 runs to 15 residues. CDR1 is SGHKS, CDR2 YYEKEE, per germline (reference sequence). For the CDR3, the DNA is TGTGCCAGCAGCTTGGTAAGCGGTTCCTCCTACGAGCAGTACTTC. The encoded protein is CASSLVSGSSYEQYF.

The chain carries TRBV6-5 and TRBJ1-2; the D gene is possibly TRBD1 (6 bases). V was shortened by 4 bases and J by 5 bases, with 20 bases between the two germline ends. The CDR3 spans 16 residues. Looked up from germline, CDR1 is MNHEY and CDR2 is SVGAGI. CDR3 residues: CASSSKGTPYRYGYTF. CDR3 sequence (DNA): TGTGCCAGCAGTTCCAAGGGGACACCCTATAGGTATGGCTACACCTTC.

CDR3 sequence: CASSLDSQETQYF. Here the CDR3 DNA reads TGCGCCAGCAGCCTCGACAGCCAAGAGACCCAGTACTTC. V is TRBV5-1 and J is TRBJ2-5; tentatively, D is TRBD1 (5 bases). The CDR3 is 13 amino acids. V dropped 4 bases and J dropped 1 base, with 8 bases sitting between them. CDR1 is SGHRS, CDR2 YFSETQ, per germline.

This chain joins TRBV4-2 and TRBJ1-4, with D unclear. Germline loops: CDR1 LGHNA, CDR2 YNFKEQ. Trimming removed 4 bases at V and 13 bases at J, with 16 bases between. The CDR3 length is 13 residues. In nucleotides, the CDR3 is TGTGCCAGCAGCCCTGAGGCCCTCGAACGACTGTTTTTT. It is translated as CASSPEALERLFF.

The J gene is TRBJ1-5, the V gene TRBV6-1; D is ambiguous. In germline, CDR1 is MNHNS, CDR2 SASEGT. This CDR3 is 13 amino acids long. V was shortened by 10 bases and J by 4 bases, with 14 bases between the two germline ends. CDR3 sequence reads: CATAHGVNQPQHF. In nucleotides, the CDR3 is TGTGCCACCGCCCACGGGGTTAATCAGCCCCAGCATTTT.

The rearrangement joins TRBV19 to TRBJ1-5; 7 bases align to TRBD1. The CDR3 contains 15 residues. V lost 4 bases to trimming and J lost 5 bases; unmatched junction nucleotides: 8. In germline, CDR1 is LNHDA, CDR2 SQIVND (reference sequence). The CDR3 DNA sequence: TGTGCCAGTAGTACCTCCCGGGACAGCTATCAGCCCCAGCATTTT. Translated, it gives CASSTSRDSYQPQHF.

The V call is TRBV5-8, the J call TRBJ2-5; no reliable D call. The CDR3 has 14 amino acids. Trimming pared 4 bases from V and 1 base from J, leaving 11 bases between. From germline, CDR1 is SGHTS and CDR2 YDEGEE. CDR3 bases: TGTGCCAGCAGCCGGCGGCCGTTCCAAGAGACCCAGTACTTC. Translation: CASSRRPFQETQYF.

CDR3 loop: CASSLLAGGYEQYF. Written as DNA, the CDR3 is TGTGCCAGCAGCTTGTTAGCGGGGGGCTACGAGCAGTACTTC. This rearrangement joins TRBV5-4 to TRBJ2-7, with 10 bases that match TRBD2. J gave up 3 bases and V 1 base, and 1 base lay outside the gene matches. CDR1 is SGHNT, CDR2 YYREEE, per germline (reference sequence). The CDR3 is 14 residues long. The full variable domain, rest sourced from reference TRBV5-4 and TRBJ2-7, is ETGVTQSPTHLIKTRGQQVTLRCSSQSGHNTVSWYQQALGQGPQFIFQYYREEENGRGNFPPRFSGLQFPNYSSELNVNALELDDSALYLCASSLLAGGYEQYFGPGTRLTVT.

This chain joins TRBV6-1 and TRBJ1-5; 10 bases line up with TRBD1. With 4 bases clipped from V and 6 bases from J, the junction kept 3 bases outside the gene matches. This CDR3 region has 14 residues. Germline V gene sequence: CDR1 MNHNS, CDR2 SASEGT. The CDR3 reads CASSVDRGGQPQHF. The CDR3 DNA reads TGTGCCAGCAGTGTGGACAGGGGGGGTCAGCCCCAGCATTTT.

J is TRBJ2-5 and V is TRBV5-1; D ambiguous. There are 13 residues in the CDR3. Trimming shortened V by 4 bases and J by 0 bases, and 7 bases separated the two germline ends. Germline CDR1 and CDR2: SGHRS and YFSETQ. As DNA, the CDR3 is TGCGCCAGCAGCCTCGACAACCAAGAGACCCAGTACTTC. It specifies CASSLDNQETQYF.

This clone was found a few times. The CDR3 nucleotides read TGCGCCAGCAGCTCAGGGGTGGCTAATGAAAAACTGTTTTTT. Protein sequence: CASSSGVANEKLFF. This chain uses TRBV5-1 with TRBJ1-4; weak D call: TRBD1 (6 bases). The CDR3 has 14 residues. CDR1 SGHRS and CDR2 YFSETQ come from the germline V gene. Trimming left V 3 bases short and J 3 bases short, with 9 bases between.